This T cell receptor beta chain emerged from a study of cytomegalovirus exposure and HLA in healthy donors. 60 Vbeta and 13 Jbeta primers were used in PCR. The repertoire was sequenced with immunoSEQ multiplex PCR; TCRdb's copy has only in-frame clones and lacks some. In total, the table holds 150,000 to 200,000 clones. V lost 5 bases to trimming and J lost 7 bases; unmatched junction nucleotides: 7. The CDR3 extends over 15 amino acids. Germline V lookup: CDR1 KGHSH, CDR2 LQKENI. Sequenced: PBMCs. This sequence was found in a man aged 25 to 40 in good health and CMV-seronegative. The V gene is TRBV18, the J gene TRBJ2-3; 12 bases are shared with TRBD2. Here the CDR3 DNA reads TGTGCCAGCTCATTTTTAACTAGCGGGAGGCATACGCAGTATTTT. Amino acid sequence: CASSFLTSGRHTQYF.